This T cell receptor beta chain was recorded in a study of CD8 T cells in ankylosing spondylitis. General study points: There were earlier reports of some motif variants in reactive arthritis synovial fluid and blood. Apparently characteristic of ankylosing spondylitis blood was a TCR beta motif (about 8 highly homologous variants).

This clonotype was seen a handful of times. No antigen is known for it. 5'-RACE, quantitative and with molecular barcodes, yielded the TCR beta libraries. Via MiXCR, TCRdb re-called the 5' RACE reads, giving one row per CDR3 protein. Found here are 250,000 or so distinct CDR3 sequences, under 20% of them singletons; the top ten hold less than 35%. The sample taken for sequencing was blood, either unsorted or a sorted T cell fraction (not recorded which). This receptor was identified in a male donor with ankylosing spondylitis or in good health (not recorded which).

The CDR3 nucleotides read TGCAGCGTTGAATCCCTTATGAACACCGGGGAGCTGTTTTTT. Its protein is CSVESLMNTGELFF. J is TRBJ2-2 and V is TRBV29-1, with no clear D. The V gene lost 2 bases and the J gene lost 1 base, with 8 bases spanning the gap. This CDR3 spans 14 amino acids. The germline gives CDR1 SQVTM, CDR2 ANQGSEA.